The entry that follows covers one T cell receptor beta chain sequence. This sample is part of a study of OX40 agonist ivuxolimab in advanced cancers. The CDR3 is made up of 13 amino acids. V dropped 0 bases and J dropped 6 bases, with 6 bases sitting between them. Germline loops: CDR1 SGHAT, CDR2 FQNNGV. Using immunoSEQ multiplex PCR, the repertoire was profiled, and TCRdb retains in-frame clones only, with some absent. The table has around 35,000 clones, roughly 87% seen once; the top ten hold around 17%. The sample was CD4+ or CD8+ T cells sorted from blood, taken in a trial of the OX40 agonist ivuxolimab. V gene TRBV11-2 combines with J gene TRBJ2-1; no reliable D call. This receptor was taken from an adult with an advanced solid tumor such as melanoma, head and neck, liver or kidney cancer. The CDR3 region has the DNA TGTGCCAGCAGCTTAGACATTAGCAATGAGCAGTTCTTC. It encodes CASSLDISNEQFF.